Below, 14 T cell receptor beta chains from the same sample are listed, as sequenced in a study of blood T cells in healthy people across ages. The authors ran a second PCR of about 7 to 11 cycles using a sample-barcoded 5' primer and a J-beta primer mix. Each CDR3 protein gets one entry after TCRdb re-called the 5' RACE reads with MiXCR. The sample consists of fewer than 750,000 distinct CDR3 sequences, around half of them appearing once. Specimen: blood. The origin of the receptors is a man aged 80 or over in good health.

The chain combines TRBV7-3 with TRBJ2-5; a possible D gene is TRBD1 (5 bases). V lost 4 bases and J lost 4, with 10 bases in between. The germline V gene encodes CDR1 SGHTA and CDR2 FQGTGA. The CDR3 contains 13 residues. Here the CDR3 reads CASSSQARETQYF. Here the CDR3 DNA reads TGTGCCAGCAGCTCACAGGCCCGAGAGACCCAGTACTTC.

This clonotype was observed a few times. The genes are TRBV7-9 and TRBJ2-3; D is possibly TRBD2 (5 bases). V was cut by 5 bases and J by 0 bases, with 9 bases left in between. Germline CDR1 is SEHNR and CDR2 is FQNEAQ (reference sequence). The CDR3 has 14 residues. As DNA, the CDR3 is TGTGCCAGCAGCATCGGGATGAGCACAGATACGCAGTATTTT. Its translation is CASSIGMSTDTQYF.

This clonotype was counted once. V and J are TRBV20-1 and TRBJ2-5; D tentatively reads TRBD1 or TRBD2 (5 bases each). The V and J ends lost 6 bases and 11 bases respectively, with 22 bases between them. This CDR3 comprises 13 residues. The germline CDR1 and CDR2 sequences are DFQATT and SNEGSKA (reference sequence). DNA of the CDR3: TGCAGTGCCGCCCCCCTCGGGACGGATGAGCAGTACTTC. This encodes CSAAPLGTDEQYF.

Concerning this clonotype itself: One end of the junction varies from germline; a read error may be responsible. The chain joins TRBV3-1 to TRBJ1-2, with D maybe TRBD1 (6 bases). The CDR3 covers 16 residues. Germline V gene data show CDR1 as LGHDT and CDR2 as YNNKEL (reference sequence). The CDR3 here is CASSLTGGRGYYSYTF. The CDR3 coding sequence is TGTGCCAGCAGCCTGACCGGTGGCAGGGGCTACTATAGCTACACCTTC.

In this sample, this clonotype turned up many times. The chain is built from TRBV7-2 and TRBJ2-7; 7 nucleotides line up with TRBD1. Losses at the gene ends were 1 base for V and 3 bases for J; bases not matched to a gene: 3. The CDR3 extends over 14 amino acids. Germline CDR1 reads SGHTA; CDR2 reads FQGNSA. Here the CDR3 reads CASSLEAGGYEQYF. The CDR3 nucleotides are TGTGCCAGCAGCTTAGAAGCAGGGGGCTACGAGCAGTACTTC.

The chain joins TRBV28 to TRBJ1-5; D may be TRBD1 (6 bases). Germline CDR1 and CDR2: MDHEN and SYDVKM. CDR3 length: 15 amino acids. With 5 bases removed from V and 3 bases from J, the gap between germline ends came to 14 bases. CDR3 loop: CASSPWGGSNQPQHF. DNA for the CDR3: TGTGCCAGCAGTCCCTGGGGGGGCTCCAATCAGCCCCAGCATTTT.

This clonotype has more than one count but fewer than ten. The chain carries TRBV18 and TRBJ2-4; 11 nucleotides line up with TRBD2. Judging by the DNA end, TRBJ2-7 fits better; the J call may be wrong. This CDR3 contains 14 residues. Germline V gene data show CDR1 as KGHSH and CDR2 as LQKENI. CDR3 sequence reads: CASSALAGGDEQYF. In DNA, the CDR3 is TGTGCCAGCTCAGCCTTAGCGGGAGGGGACGAGCAGTACTTC.

The DNA for the CDR3 is TGCAGTGCTAGACTTAGACAGGGGGGGTTCTCTGGGGCCAACGTCCTGACTTTC. This encodes CSARLRQGGFSGANVLTF. This chain uses TRBV20-1 with TRBJ2-6, with 9 bases that match TRBD1. V was clipped by 2 bases and J by 0 bases; unmatched bases: 8. The CDR3 has 18 amino acids. CDR1 and CDR2 (germline): DFQATT, SNEGSKA (reference sequence).

The chain joins TRBV9 to TRBJ2-5; D ambiguous. The J call may be in error: the DNA end matches TRBJ2-7 better. The germline V gene has CDR1 SGDLS and CDR2 YYNGEE. The CDR3 contains 13 residues. The CDR3 DNA sequence: TGTGCCAGCAGCGTTTCTCGGCAGTCCGAGCAGTACTTC. Protein: CASSVSRQSEQYF.

Only a few counts were recorded for this clonotype. The chain couples TRBV29-1 to TRBJ2-7; D unresolved. Germline assignment: CDR1 SQVTM and CDR2 ANQGSEA. The CDR3 is 12 amino acids. V was cut by 4 bases and J by 3 bases, with 10 bases left in between. The CDR3 region has the DNA TGCAGCGTTGTGGGCATCCACTACGAGCAGTACTTC. This translates into CSVVGIHYEQYF.

V usage is TRBV24-1 and J usage is TRBJ2-5, with D unresolved. Germline CDR1 is KGHDR and CDR2 is SFDVKD. This CDR3 is built from 13 residues. V was pared by 4 bases and J by 4 bases, with 9 bases between. The CDR3 reads CATSESSRETQYF. The CDR3 DNA reads as TGTGCCACCAGTGAAAGTAGTCGAGAGACCCAGTACTTC.

CDR3: CASTRRLGRADTQYF. The CDR3 bases are TGTGCCAGCACCAGGAGGTTGGGGAGGGCAGATACGCAGTATTTT. The chain uses TRBV6-2 or TRBV6-3 and TRBJ2-3, with 7 nucleotides matching TRBD2. This CDR3 contains 15 residues. Germline lookup yields CDR1 MNHEY and CDR2 SVGEGT. The junction had 11 bases not matched to a gene; V was cut back by 7 bases and J by 4 bases.

This clonotype was detected only a few times. The chain combines TRBV2 with TRBJ2-7; D ambiguous. V was trimmed by 7 bases and J by 3 bases, leaving 7 bases between them. CDR1 SNHLY and CDR2 FYNNEI come from the germline V gene. The CDR3 has 11 amino acids. This CDR3 reads CASTILYEQYF. CDR3 DNA: TGTGCCAGCACAATCCTCTACGAGCAGTACTTC.

The rearrangement links TRBV6-2 or TRBV6-3 to TRBJ2-2; 9 nucleotides agree with TRBD1. Germline assignment: CDR1 MNHEY and CDR2 SVGEGT. The CDR3 has 16 residues. Trimming at V came to 5 bases and at J to 4 bases, leaving 8 bases not matched to a gene. The CDR3 protein is CASSKPGQGPTGELFF. The CDR3 DNA reads as TGTGCCAGCAGTAAACCGGGACAGGGTCCCACCGGGGAGCTGTTTTTT.